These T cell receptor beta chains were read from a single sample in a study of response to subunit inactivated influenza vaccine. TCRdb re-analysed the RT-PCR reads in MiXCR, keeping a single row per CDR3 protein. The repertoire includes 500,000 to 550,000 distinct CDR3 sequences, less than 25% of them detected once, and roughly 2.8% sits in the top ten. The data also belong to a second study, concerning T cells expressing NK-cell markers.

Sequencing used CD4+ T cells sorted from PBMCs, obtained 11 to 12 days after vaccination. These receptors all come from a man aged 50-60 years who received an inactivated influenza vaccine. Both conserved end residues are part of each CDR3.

CASRIAGGTYNEQFF | TRBJ2-1 | TRBV27 | 15
CASSLEASSRTQYF | TRBJ2-5 | TRBV27 | 14
CASSLRGSGEETQYF | TRBJ2-5 | TRBV7-9 | 15
CASSAGTSGRGAVHYEQYF | TRBJ2-7 | TRBV11-2 | 19
CSVDFGYNEQFF | TRBJ2-1 | TRBV29-1 | 12
CASSFPDRGSEAFF | TRBJ1-1 | TRBV5-6 | 14
CASSFDRRDGYTF | TRBJ1-2 | TRBV7-2 | 13
CASSYPAWSSYNEQFF | TRBJ2-1 | TRBV6-2/TRBV6-3 | 16
CASSFPREGPVTDTQYF | TRBJ2-3 | TRBV7-8 | 17
CASSAGTGGGNQPQHF | TRBJ1-5 | TRBV9 | 16
CASSQPRSRQSKHEQFF | TRBJ2-1 | TRBV4-1 | 17
CASSLGDRETQYF | TRBJ2-5 | TRBV5-1 | 13
CASSQEGPTNTEAFF | TRBJ1-1 | TRBV4-3 | 15
CASSGVPGTGELFF | TRBJ2-2 | TRBV6-4 | 14
CASSLSFEQFF | TRBJ2-1 | TRBV7-2 | 11
CASSLRHTQETQYF | TRBJ2-5 | TRBV27 | 14
CSVEMTGGETQYF | TRBJ2-5 | TRBV29-1 | 13
CASSFQRGGTDTQYF | TRBJ2-3 | TRBV12-3/TRBV12-4 | 15
CASSLEGPITYEQYF | TRBJ2-7 | TRBV5-4 | 15
CASSRRTGGGTEAFF | TRBJ1-1 | TRBV7-2 | 15
CATSDFGDTQYF | TRBJ2-3 | TRBV24-1 | 12
CASSVDEWYEQYF | TRBJ2-7 | TRBV9 | 13
CATSRDPSGRSDTQYF | TRBJ2-3 | TRBV15 | 16
CASSLGRSQGAHEQYF | TRBJ2-7 | TRBV12-3/TRBV12-4 | 16
CSARRDTGETQYF | TRBJ2-5 | TRBV20-1 | 13
CASSESRGNEQFF | TRBJ2-1 | TRBV10-2 | 13
CASSQEGSSSGEQYF | TRBJ2-7 | TRBV4-2 | 15
CATSSRQGAGDTQYF | TRBJ2-3 | TRBV15 | 15
CASSNTRTDEQYF | TRBJ2-7 | TRBV6-5 | 13
CASSSSSGPPQDEQFF | TRBJ2-1 | TRBV7-9 | 16
CASSLRWRTATDTQYF | TRBJ2-3 | TRBV7-2 | 16
CASSQYLDISNQPQHF | TRBJ1-5 | TRBV28 | 16
CASSPRTSGRSDTQYF | TRBJ2-3 | TRBV5-1 | 16
CASSEAASRALNEQFF | TRBJ2-1 | TRBV6-1 | 16
CASSSQSRGTLHF | TRBJ1-6 | TRBV7-2 | 13
CASSLLRGSEQYF | TRBJ2-7 | TRBV28 | 13
CSARDGTSGRKQYF | TRBJ2-3 | TRBV20-1 | 14
CASSLAAGTASSNYGYTF | TRBJ1-2 | TRBV7-2 | 18
CASSYSRGALNNEQFF | TRBJ2-1 | TRBV6-5 | 16
CSAPGTLETQYF | TRBJ2-5 | TRBV20-1 | 12
CASSSYRGGTEAFF | TRBJ1-1 | TRBV7-2 | 14
CASSLGSLSSGANVLTF | TRBJ2-6 | TRBV7-8 | 17
CSALPPWGVSTDTQYF | TRBJ2-3 | TRBV20-1 | 16
CASSLEVGREQYF | TRBJ2-7 | TRBV7-2 | 13
CASSSRHSDAGYTF | TRBJ1-2 | TRBV7-9 | 14
CATSDFRHRERTGELFF | TRBJ2-2 | TRBV24-1 | 17
CASSLSIGTRVNTEAFF | TRBJ1-1 | TRBV5-1 | 17
CAIRLAGDTDTQYF | TRBJ2-3 | TRBV10-3 | 14